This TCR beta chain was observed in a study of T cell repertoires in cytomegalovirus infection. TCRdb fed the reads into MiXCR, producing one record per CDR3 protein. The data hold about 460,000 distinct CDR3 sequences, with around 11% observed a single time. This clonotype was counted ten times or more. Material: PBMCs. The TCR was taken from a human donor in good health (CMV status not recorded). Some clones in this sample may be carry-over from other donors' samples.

CDR3 sequence: CASGRQGAVGTEAFF. In nucleotides, the CDR3 is TGTGCCAGCGGACGACAGGGGGCCGTAGGAACTGAAGCTTTCTTT. The chain is built from TRBV12-3 or TRBV12-4 and TRBJ1-1; TRBD1 aligns across 10 bases. J lost 5 bases, V lost 8 bases, and 11 bases had no gene match. CDR3 length: 15 amino acids.